This TCR beta chain derives from a study of blood T cell repertoires in COVID-19. Study overall: Acute and convalescent COVID-19 samples came from the United States, Italy and Spain.

Per the original methods: Estimates of nucleated cell counts were drawn from the amplification of reference gene primers. Libraries were prepared by immunoSEQ multiplex PCR; TCRdb keeps only in-frame clonotypes and omits some of them. V, J and clone size reflect that table, while D and trimming were determined from the DNA. Among 40,000 to 55,000 clones listed, roughly 80% were seen once. This clone was counted once. The clonotype comes from a man in his forties or fifties with acute or convalescent COVID-19. Sequenced: peripheral blood.

The DNA of the CDR3 is TGTGCCAGCAGCCCTCGGGACTACCCCTACAATGAGCAGTTCTTC. It codes for CASSPRDYPYNEQFF. The chain joins TRBV3-1 (or the pseudogene TRBV3-2) to TRBJ2-1; 7 positions match TRBD2. CDR1 and CDR2 from the germline V gene are LGHDT and YNNKEL (reference sequence). The CDR3 length is 15 residues. V was clipped by 4 bases and J by 2 bases; unmatched bases: 5.